This T cell receptor (beta chain) was sequenced during a study of blood T cell repertoires in COVID-19. The germline gives CDR1 MNHEY, CDR2 SVGEGT. The V and J ends lost 2 bases and 4 bases respectively, with 11 bases between them. The CDR3 consists of 14 residues. Profiled with immunoSEQ multiplex PCR; TCRdb holds only in-frame clones, not every one. The sample carries 15,000 to 20,000 clones, approximately 91% recorded once. Sequenced sample: peripheral blood. The receptor comes from a woman older than 75 with COVID-19, enrolled during active disease. V usage is TRBV6-2 or TRBV6-3 and J usage is TRBJ1-2, with D perhaps matching TRBD1 (6 bases). Written as DNA, the CDR3 is TGTGCCAGCAGTTACGACAGGACACGCTATGGCTACACCTTC. Amino acid sequence: CASSYDRTRYGYTF.